The next 15 T cell receptor beta chains were all read from a single sample in a study of blood T cell repertoires in COVID-19. Sequencing used immunoSEQ multiplex PCR; TCRdb keeps in-frame clones, though not all of them. Of some 200,000 clones listed, around 95% are singletons. The sequenced material came from peripheral blood. The source is a man aged 25-40 years with COVID-19, enrolled during active disease.

The V and J genes are TRBV6-5 and TRBJ1-2; 7 bases align to TRBD1. The germline V gene has CDR1 MNHEY and CDR2 SVGAGI. V trimming: 6 bases; J trimming: 3 bases; junction bases outside the gene matches: 7. The CDR3 sequence is 14 residues long. CDR3 sequence (DNA): TGTGCCAGCAGCCTGTCCGGGACAGACTATGGCTACACCTTC. This translates into CASSLSGTDYGYTF.

The chain carries TRBV5-1 and TRBJ1-2; 7 nucleotides line up with TRBD1. From germline, CDR1 is SGHRS and CDR2 YFSETQ. The CDR3 extends over 15 amino acids. Trimming took 4 bases from V and 4 from J; bases not matched to a gene: 10. The CDR3 bases are TGCGCCAGCAGCCCCCTGTCGACAGGGACCTATGGCTACACCTTC. Translating gives CASSPLSTGTYGYTF.

The gene calls are TRBV7-9 and TRBJ2-5; weak D call: TRBD2 (5 bases). V was pared by 4 bases and J by 1 base, with 16 bases between. Germline CDR1 and CDR2: SEHNR and FQNEAQ (reference sequence). The CDR3 is 16 amino acids. The CDR3 nucleotides are TGTGCCAGCAGCTCCCCGGAGGTGACCAGCCAAGAGACCCAGTACTTC. It encodes CASSSPEVTSQETQYF.

The genes are TRBV12-3 or TRBV12-4 and TRBJ1-2, with 8 bases lining up with TRBD1. The CDR3 consists of 13 residues. V lost 7 bases and J lost 8; bases outside the gene matches: 9. The CDR3 DNA is TGTGCCAGCACCTTCGACAGGGGTGGGGGCTACACCTTC. Translating it yields CASTFDRGGGYTF.

The V gene is TRBV6-1, the J gene TRBJ1-2; D gene unclear. The CDR3 is 11 amino acids. V dropped 3 bases and J dropped 8 bases, with 7 bases sitting between them. Per the germline V gene, CDR1 is MNHNS and CDR2 is SASEGT. CDR3 nucleotide sequence: TGTGCCAGCAGTGAGGCGGAGGGCTACACCTTC. This sequence encodes CASSEAEGYTF.

The V call is TRBV6-5, the J call TRBJ2-1, with 10 positions matching TRBD2. J lost 14 bases, V lost 3 bases, and 4 bases had no gene match. The germline CDR1 and CDR2 sequences are MNHEY and SVGAGI. CDR3 length equals 12 residues. The chain's CDR3 is CASSYSGTSEFF. In DNA form, the CDR3 reads TGTGCCAGCAGTTATTCCGGGACTAGCGAGTTCTTC.

This clone has just one count. At one end, the junction sequence differs from germline, possibly due to a read error. The gene calls are TRBV29-1 and TRBJ1-2; D not certain. Looked up from germline, CDR1 is SQVTM and CDR2 is ANQGSEA. The CDR3 sequence is 12 residues long. CDR3 nucleotides: TGCAGCGTTGAGGTGGCAAGGGAGAGCTTCTCCTTC. This translates into CSVEVARESFSF.

The CDR3 here is CASSPGQGIGEAFF. The CDR3 DNA follows: TGTGCCAGCTCACCGGGACAGGGGATCGGTGAAGCTTTCTTT. The chain carries TRBV18 and TRBJ1-1; 10 positions agree with TRBD1. This CDR3 has 14 amino acids. Per germline, CDR1 KGHSH and CDR2 LQKENI. V trimming: 3 bases; J trimming: 7 bases; junction bases outside the gene matches: 5.

The chain uses TRBV29-1 and TRBJ2-1, with 11 bases fitting TRBD2. Trimming at V came to 5 bases and at J to 8 bases, leaving 5 bases not matched to a gene. Germline CDR1 reads SQVTM; CDR2 reads ANQGSEA. CDR3 size: 13 residues. CDR3 sequence reads: CSVPGLAADEQFF. The CDR3 DNA is TGCAGCGTTCCGGGACTAGCGGCCGATGAGCAGTTCTTC.

The sample holds a few counts of this clone. The chain has TRBV5-1 and TRBJ2-3; 10 bases are a match to TRBD1. Germline lookup yields CDR1 SGHRS and CDR2 YFSETQ. The CDR3 length is 14 residues. V lost 4 bases and J lost 6; bases outside the gene matches: 5. The CDR3 here is CASSQDRGLDTQYF. The CDR3 region has the DNA TGCGCCAGCAGCCAGGACAGGGGGTTGGATACGCAGTATTTT.

This clone was counted a single time. V and J are TRBV2 and TRBJ1-5, with D tentatively TRBD1 (5 bases). V was trimmed by 6 bases and J by 3 bases, leaving 12 bases between them. Germline assignment: CDR1 SNHLY and CDR2 FYNNEI. The CDR3 totals 14 residues. The DNA of the CDR3 is TGTGCCAGCAGCCCCCAGGGATCCAATCAGCCCCAGCATTTT. Amino acid sequence: CASSPQGSNQPQHF.

V and J are TRBV12-5 and TRBJ2-3; D possibly corresponds to TRBD1 (5 bases). Per the germline V gene, CDR1 is LGHNT and CDR2 is FRNRAP. Trimming removed 5 bases at V and 6 bases at J, with 15 bases between. This CDR3 has 14 amino acids. The CDR3 reads CASGPSDIKDTQYF. The CDR3, as DNA: TGTGCTAGTGGTCCCTCGGACATAAAGGATACGCAGTATTTT.

V usage is TRBV15 and J usage is TRBJ1-5; D ambiguous. There are 13 residues in the CDR3. Trimming stripped 0 bases from V and 7 bases from J, with 7 bases between. The germline CDR1 and CDR2 sequences are LNHNV and YYDKDF (reference sequence). The CDR3 loop is CATSRDYEQPQHF. Here the CDR3 DNA reads TGTGCCACCAGCAGAGATTATGAGCAGCCCCAGCATTTT.

The rearrangement joins TRBV10-3 to TRBJ2-2; 12 bases line up with TRBD1. This CDR3 is 14 amino acids long. V lost 9 bases, J lost 5 bases, and 4 bases stayed unmatched. Looked up from germline, CDR1 is ENHRY and CDR2 is SYGVKD. For the CDR3, the DNA is TGTGCCATGGGACAGGGGGCATTGACCGGGGAGCTGTTTTTT. It specifies CAMGQGALTGELFF.

The chain has TRBV6-1 and TRBJ1-4, with TRBD1 matching over 8 bases. CDR1 and CDR2 from the germline V gene are MNHNS and SASEGT. CDR3 length: 16 residues. J lost 7 bases, V lost 6 bases, and 13 bases had no gene match. For the CDR3, the DNA is TGTGCCAGCAGGGAAATGACAGGGGTACCTATTGAAAAACTGTTTTTT. It is translated as CASREMTGVPIEKLFF.